This TCR beta chain comes out of a study of CD8 T cells in Susac syndrome. Reverse transcription of about 0.45 to 1 ug RNA used random hexamers. The TCR beta CDR3 was amplified by immunoSEQ multiplex PCR across 54 Vbeta, 13 Jbeta. Each CDR3 protein is one row after TCRdb ran MiXCR on the immunoSEQ multiplex PCR reads. Of fewer than 350,000 distinct CDR3 sequences detected, 92% appear once; the ten largest clones hold about 0.063%. With respect to this clonotype: Its target is not known.

Study-level results: The TCR sequencing and HLA analysis in the study involved a relatively small number of individuals, as the study acknowledged.

TCR beta sequencing was performed on blood CD8+ and CD4+ T cells. TEMRA cells were FACS-enriched, and CD8+ and CD4+ T cells were isolated negatively. Trimming took 7 bases from V and 3 from J; bases not matched to a gene: 7. CDR1 DFQATT and CDR2 SNEGSKA come from the germline V gene (reference sequence). The CDR3 length is 14 residues. The chain has TRBV20-1 and TRBJ1-4; 8 bases are shared with TRBD1. Sequenced material: CD4+ T cells from PBMCs. The TCR originated in a human donor with multiple sclerosis. CDR3 residues: CSEATGAPNEKLFF. In DNA form, the CDR3 reads TGCAGTGAAGCGACAGGGGCCCCTAATGAAAAACTGTTTTTT.